These 18 T cell receptor beta chains were sequenced from one sample in a study of OX40 agonist ivuxolimab in advanced cancers. Measured with immunoSEQ multiplex PCR; TCRdb has only the in-frame clones, and not every one. The sample shows about 50,000 clones, approximately 91% of them seen only once. Source: CD4+ or CD8+ T cells sorted from blood, taken in a trial of the OX40 agonist ivuxolimab. All receptors derive from an adult with an advanced solid tumor such as melanoma, head and neck, liver or kidney cancer.

This rearrangement joins TRBV7-8 to TRBJ2-5; TRBD1 might be the D (5 bases). Trimming took 8 bases from V and 7 from J, leaving 14 bases between them. The CDR3 contains 12 residues. Per germline, CDR1 SGHVS and CDR2 FQNEAQ. CDR3 bases: TGTGCCAGCGGGCTAGGGGCGAGGACCCAGTACTTC. This encodes CASGLGARTQYF.

The CDR3 here is CASRWEGNTEAFF. The CDR3 bases are TGTGCCAGCAGGTGGGAGGGTAACACTGAAGCTTTCTTT. The gene calls are TRBV6-1 and TRBJ1-1; no reliable D call. The CDR3 has 13 residues. Germline values: CDR1 MNHNS, CDR2 SASEGT. Trimming cost V 6 bases and J 2 bases, with 10 bases left between them.

The rearrangement joins TRBV28 to TRBJ2-6; the D is unclear. Germline V CDR1 and CDR2: MDHEN, SYDVKM. V lost 1 base and J lost 4, with 11 bases in between. CDR3 length: 16 amino acids. The CDR3 loop reads CASSLFSGSGANVLTF. For the CDR3, the DNA is TGTGCCAGCAGTTTATTCTCCGGGTCAGGGGCCAACGTCCTGACTTTC.

The chain employs TRBV6-5 and TRBJ2-7; TRBD2 agrees at 9 bases. The CDR3 is 13 amino acids. J lost 6 bases, V lost 2 bases, and 2 bases had no gene match. Germline CDR1 MNHEY, CDR2 SVGAGI. The DNA of the CDR3 is TGTGCCAGCAGTTACGGGACTAGCTCCGAGCAGTACTTC. Its protein is CASSYGTSSEQYF.

The chain carries TRBV11-3 and TRBJ1-2; tentatively, D is TRBD1 (5 bases). Germline loops: CDR1 SGHNT, CDR2 YENEEA. The CDR3 is made up of 16 amino acids. V lost 2 bases, J lost 4 bases, and 17 bases lay in between. The CDR3 sequence is CASSLLTLGQGYGYTF. The CDR3, as DNA: TGTGCCAGCAGCTTACTGACCCTCGGACAAGGCTATGGCTACACCTTC. Filled out from reference TRBV11-3 and TRBJ1-2, the complete variable domain reads EAGVVQSPRYKIIEKKQPVAFWCNPISGHNTLYWYLQNLGQGPELLIRYENEEAVDDSQLPKDRFSAERLKGVDSTLKIQPAELGDSAVYLCASSLLTLGQGYGYTFGSGTRLTVV.

In DNA, the CDR3 is TGTGCCAGCAGCCCGTGGACTAGCGGGGGGACAGATACGCAGTATTTT. Its translation: CASSPWTSGGTDTQYF. J is TRBJ2-3 and V is TRBV9, with 14 bases lining up with TRBD2. From germline, CDR1 is SGDLS and CDR2 YYNGEE. The CDR3 totals 16 residues. V gave up 4 bases and J gave up 3 bases; unmatched junction bases: 4.

The chain recombines TRBV27 with TRBJ1-2; the match to TRBD1 covers 7 bases. Germline assignment: CDR1 MNHEY and CDR2 SMNVEV (reference sequence). Unmatched junction bases numbered 6, after V lost 5 bases and J lost 6 bases. The CDR3 runs to 13 residues. The CDR3 reads CASSPTGEHGYTF. The CDR3 coding sequence is TGTGCCAGCAGTCCAACAGGGGAGCATGGCTACACCTTC.

The chain employs TRBV4-1 and TRBJ1-5, with 8 bases identical to TRBD1. V gave up 0 bases and J gave up 1 base; unmatched junction bases: 2. From germline, CDR1 is MGHRA and CDR2 YSYEKL. The length of the CDR3 is 16 residues. For the CDR3, the DNA is TGCGCCAGCAGCCAAGAGGGGACAGGAAGCAATCAGCCCCAGCATTTT. Translated: CASSQEGTGSNQPQHF.

The rearrangement links TRBV30 to TRBJ1-5, with D unclear. Germline V gene data show CDR1 as GTSNPN and CDR2 as SVGIG (reference sequence). Trimming took off 1 base at V and 0 bases at J, with 7 bases between the two ends. The CDR3 is 14 residues long. The chain's CDR3 is CAWSDPYSNQPQHF. The CDR3 region has the DNA TGTGCCTGGAGTGACCCATATAGCAATCAGCCCCAGCATTTT.

The V and J genes are TRBV7-3 and TRBJ1-1; a weak D match, TRBD1 (6 bases). CDR1 SGHTA and CDR2 FQGTGA come from the germline V gene. V was cut by 3 bases and J by 3 bases, with 14 bases left in between. The CDR3 spans 15 residues. The CDR3: CASSLTGPGDTEAFF. As DNA, the CDR3 is TGTGCCAGCAGCTTGACAGGACCGGGGGACACTGAAGCTTTCTTT.

The chain joins TRBV10-3 to TRBJ2-3, with 9 bases identical to TRBD2. CDR1 is ENHRY and CDR2 is SYGVKD in the germline V gene. The CDR3 sequence is 15 residues long. The junction had 11 bases not matched to a gene; V was cut back by 9 bases and J by 4 bases. The CDR3: CAISERLAEADTQYF. DNA for the CDR3: TGTGCCATTTCCGAGCGACTAGCGGAGGCAGATACGCAGTATTTT.

V and J are TRBV27 and TRBJ2-3, with 9 positions matching TRBD2. V lost 2 bases, J lost 6 bases, and 12 bases stayed unmatched. The CDR3 runs 17 residues. The germline V gene has CDR1 MNHEY and CDR2 SMNVEV (reference sequence). The CDR3 DNA is TGTGCCAGCAGTTTACTAAAGCCTAGCGGGGCGGCGGATACGCAGTATTTT. It yields the protein CASSLLKPSGAADTQYF.

J is TRBJ1-1 and V is TRBV27, with a tentative D call TRBD1 (5 bases). Per germline, CDR1 MNHEY and CDR2 SMNVEV (reference sequence). The CDR3 length is 15 residues. Trimming removed 4 bases at V and 8 bases at J, with 20 bases between. The CDR3, as DNA: TGTGCCAGCAGTTCCCTTCTCGGGACGAGAAGGGAAGCTTTCTTT. Translated: CASSSLLGTRREAFF.

The chain employs TRBV27 and TRBJ1-6, with a possible D match to TRBD1 (5 bases). Trimming took off 2 bases at V and 7 bases at J, with 9 bases between the two ends. CDR1 is MNHEY, CDR2 SMNVEV, per germline (reference sequence). CDR3 length: 14 residues. As DNA, the CDR3 is TGTGCCAGCAGTTTAGGAGGGGTCAATTCACCCCTCCACTTT. Translated: CASSLGGVNSPLHF.

The chain couples TRBV4-1 to TRBJ1-1, with TRBD1 matching 8 bases. Per the germline V gene, CDR1 is MGHRA and CDR2 is YSYEKL. The CDR3 runs to 11 residues. Trimming took 4 bases from V and 11 from J; bases not matched to a gene: 3. The CDR3 is CASSPGQEAFF. For the CDR3, the DNA is TGCGCCAGCAGCCCGGGACAGGAGGCTTTCTTT.

The V gene is TRBV7-9, the J gene TRBJ1-2, with 10 bases that match TRBD1. V dropped 6 bases and J dropped 0; count of bases not matched to a gene: 7. The CDR3 is 16 residues long. Per the germline V gene, CDR1 is SEHNR and CDR2 is FQNEAQ (reference sequence). DNA for the CDR3: TGTGCCAGCAGAGAGGGACAGGGGCACCCTAACTATGGCTACACCTTC. It is translated as CASREGQGHPNYGYTF.

CDR3 sequence (DNA): TGCGCCAGCAGTTCCCTGACCCCGACGCCCTACAATGAGCAGTTCTTC. The encoded protein is CASSSLTPTPYNEQFF. The chain carries TRBV23-1 and TRBJ2-1; D call uncertain. TRBV23-1 counts as an open reading frame of uncertain function. Between the trimmed V and J ends, which lost 5 bases and 2 bases, there was a span of 16 bases. This CDR3 has 16 residues.

The chain joins TRBV11-2 to TRBJ1-4, with 8 bases aligning to TRBD1. This CDR3 spans 14 amino acids. V was pared by 2 bases and J by 8 bases, with 4 bases of the junction left unmatched. Germline CDR1 SGHAT, CDR2 FQNNGV. CDR3 nucleotide sequence: TGTGCCAGCAGCTTAAAACAGGGGGTGGAAAAACTGTTTTTT. This gives the protein CASSLKQGVEKLFF.